The 22 T cell receptor beta chains in this list originate from one sample, sequenced in a study of blood T cell repertoires in COVID-19. Sequencing was performed with immunoSEQ multiplex PCR; in TCRdb, only in-frame clones are kept and a portion is missing. The sample includes 250,000 or so clones, about nine tenths seen only once; the top ten take 4.1%. Material for sequencing was PBMCs or T cells enriched from blood (not recorded which). Receptor source: a woman under 40 with acute COVID-19.

The chain carries TRBV7-2 and TRBJ1-3; D is ambiguous. This CDR3 has 15 amino acids. Looked up from germline, CDR1 is SGHTA and CDR2 is FQGNSA. V lost 1 base and J 4 bases, leaving 11 bases between the germline ends. The CDR3 bases are TGTGCCAGCAGCTTAGGGGCAGCATCAGGAAACACCATATATTTT. Translation gives CASSLGAASGNTIYF.

The CDR3 nucleotides are TGTGCCAGCAGTTGGACTTGGCGGGAGGGCCCAGATACGCAGTATTTT. This encodes CASSWTWREGPDTQYF. The chain has TRBV27 and TRBJ2-3; the match to TRBD2 covers 9 bases. Germline V gene lookup returns CDR1 MNHEY and CDR2 SMNVEV (reference sequence). Germline trimming cut 4 bases from V and 4 bases from J; bases unmatched to any gene: 9. This CDR3 contains 16 residues.

V usage is TRBV21-1 and J usage is TRBJ2-1; the table's D call TRBD2 went unverified against the DNA. TRBV21-1 is annotated as a pseudogene. The CDR3 runs 17 residues. CDR3: CASSKDFSGTSPNEQFF. The CDR3 nucleotides are TGTGCCAGCAGCAAAGACTTCTCCGGGACTAGTCCCAATGAGCAGTTCTTC.

This clone was detected only once. The chain has TRBV3-1 (or the pseudogene TRBV3-2) and TRBJ2-2, with D tentatively TRBD2 (6 bases). CDR3 length: 15 residues. CDR1 is LGHDT and CDR2 is YNNKEL in the germline V gene (reference sequence). V dropped 9 bases and J dropped 1 base, with 15 bases sitting between them. CDR3 region: CASASNSGNTGELFF. CDR3 bases: TGTGCCAGTGCGAGTAATAGCGGGAACACCGGGGAGCTGTTTTTT.

Only a few counts were recorded for this clone. The J gene is TRBJ1-2, the V gene TRBV28; D is unclear. V dropped 8 bases and J dropped 5 bases, with 21 bases sitting between them. This CDR3 contains 15 residues. CDR1 is MDHEN, CDR2 SYDVKM, per germline. CDR3 DNA sequence: TGTGCCAGCTGGCGCGGCAGCAAGGCGGGTTATGGCTACACCTTC. Translating it yields CASWRGSKAGYGYTF.

This chain joins TRBV2 and TRBJ2-1; possible D gene TRBD1, 6 bases. Germline CDR1 and CDR2: SNHLY and FYNNEI. The CDR3 extends over 15 amino acids. Trimming removed 3 bases at V and 8 bases at J, with 17 bases between. CDR3 residues: CASSEEPGAFDEQFF. CDR3 in DNA: TGTGCCAGCAGTGAGGAGCCAGGGGCGTTTGATGAGCAGTTCTTC. Combining the CDR3 with reference TRBV2 and TRBJ2-1 gives the whole variable domain EPEVTQTPSHQVTQMGQEVILRCVPISNHLYFYWYRQILGQKVEFLVSFYNNEISEKSEIFDDQFSVERPDGSNFTLKIRSTKLEDSAMYFCASSEEPGAFDEQFFGPGTRLTVL.

The V and J genes are TRBV7-9 and TRBJ2-1, with TRBD2 as a possible D gene (6 bases). CDR3 size: 11 residues. Germline V lookup: CDR1 SEHNR, CDR2 FQNEAQ (reference sequence). CDR3 sequence (DNA): TGTGTTACAGGCCGGGACTATGAGCAGTTCTTC. Translated: CVTGRDYEQFF.

The CDR3 protein is CASSDSGTSGLNEQFF. CDR3 nucleotide sequence: TGTGCCAGCAGTGACTCTGGGACTAGCGGGCTTAATGAGCAGTTCTTC. The chain couples TRBV6-4 to TRBJ2-1; TRBD2 aligns across 12 bases. Germline loops: CDR1 MRHNA, CDR2 SNTAGT. Trimming took 0 bases from V and 7 from J; bases not matched to a gene: 4. This CDR3 region has 16 residues.

This clone appeared a few times. This chain uses TRBV6-5 with TRBJ2-7; D gene uncertain. This CDR3 comprises 14 residues. The germline V gene encodes CDR1 MNHEY and CDR2 SVGAGI. The V end lost 0 bases, the J end lost 4 bases, and 10 bases lay between the germline ends. The CDR3 region is CASSYSTEMYEQYF. The CDR3 nucleotides read TGTGCCAGCAGTTACTCAACCGAGATGTACGAGCAGTACTTC.

This chain connects TRBV30 to TRBJ1-5; D remains unclear. The CDR3 has 12 residues. V gave up 0 bases and J gave up 3 bases, with 3 bases separating them. CDR1 GTSNPN and CDR2 SVGIG come from the germline V gene (reference sequence). Here the CDR3 reads CAWSVNNQPQHF. The CDR3 DNA follows: TGTGCCTGGAGTGTCAACAATCAGCCCCAGCATTTT. Together with reference TRBV30 and TRBJ1-5, the CDR3 gives the full variable domain: SQTIHQWPATLVQPVGSPLSLECTVEGTSNPNLYWYRQAAGRGLQLLFYSVGIGQISSEVPQNLSASRPQDRQFILSSKKLLLSDSGFYLCAWSVNNQPQHFGDGTRLSIL.

By share, this clone counts as medium-sized. The chain combines TRBV6-5 with TRBJ1-5; no firm D call. Germline assignment: CDR1 MNHEY and CDR2 SVGAGI. The length of the CDR3 is 13 residues. The V end was cut by 2 bases, the J end by 9 bases, with 11 bases between. The CDR3: CASSYQAYSPQHF. The CDR3 nucleotides are TGTGCCAGCAGTTACCAGGCGTATTCGCCCCAGCATTTT.

This chain uses TRBV10-3 with TRBJ1-2; 9 bases map to TRBD1. V lost 4 bases and J lost 4; bases outside the gene matches: 7. The CDR3 is 15 amino acids. Germline assignment: CDR1 ENHRY and CDR2 SYGVKD. DNA for the CDR3: TGTGCCATCAGTGCCAGGGACAGGGAGGGCTATGGCTACACCTTC. Translating gives CAISARDREGYGYTF.

V is TRBV19 and J is TRBJ1-5, with a weak D call TRBD1 (6 bases). The CDR3 has 16 amino acids. Trimming took off 1 base at V and 1 base at J, with 11 bases between the two ends. The germline V gene has CDR1 LNHDA and CDR2 SQIVND (reference sequence). The DNA for the CDR3 is TGTGCCAGTAGTATAGGCAGGGGAGGGAGCAATCAGCCCCAGCATTTT. Residues: CASSIGRGGSNQPQHF.

The V and J genes are TRBV28 and TRBJ2-1, with 7 bases matching TRBD1. The CDR3 is 14 residues long. V lost 4 bases and J lost 4; bases outside the gene matches: 4. Germline loops: CDR1 MDHEN, CDR2 SYDVKM. The CDR3: CASSYAQGYNEQFF. The CDR3 DNA reads as TGTGCCAGCAGTTATGCACAGGGGTACAATGAGCAGTTCTTC.

V and J are TRBV5-4 and TRBJ1-2; 10 bases are a match to TRBD1. Germline-derived CDR1 and CDR2 are SGHNT and YYREEE (reference sequence). This CDR3 has 14 amino acids. Trimming at V came to 3 bases and at J to 7 bases, leaving 6 bases not matched to a gene. Here the CDR3 reads CASSWGTGVGGYTF. CDR3 DNA sequence: TGTGCCAGCAGCTGGGGGACAGGGGTGGGTGGCTACACCTTC.

This clone was counted between two and nine times. The chain uses TRBV18 and TRBJ2-7; D is possibly TRBD1 (6 bases). The CDR3 consists of 17 residues. Germline V gene data show CDR1 as KGHSH and CDR2 as LQKENI. V was cut by 0 bases and J by 4 bases, with 19 bases left in between. The CDR3 sequence is CASSPPRVGDISYEQYF. Here the CDR3 DNA reads TGTGCCAGCTCACCACCTAGAGTCGGGGACATCAGTTACGAGCAGTACTTC. The whole variable domain, remainder taken from reference TRBV18 and TRBJ2-7, is NAGVMQNPRHLVRRRGQEARLRCSPMKGHSHVYWYRQLPEEGLKFMVYLQKENIIDESGMPKERFSAEFPKEGPSILRIQQVVRGDSAAYFCASSPPRVGDISYEQYFGPGTRLTVT.

This clone was counted a few times. V is TRBV2 and J is TRBJ2-1; maybe TRBD2 (5 bases). This CDR3 contains 13 residues. Trimming took off 0 bases at V and 8 bases at J, with 8 bases between the two ends. Germline V CDR1 and CDR2: SNHLY, FYNNEI. The DNA of the CDR3 is TGTGCCAGCAGTGAAGCCCCGCGGGATGAGCAGTTCTTC. This sequence encodes CASSEAPRDEQFF.

This rearrangement joins TRBV10-3 to TRBJ1-5; 7 bases are shared with TRBD1. The CDR3 has 14 amino acids. CDR1 is ENHRY, CDR2 SYGVKD, per germline. Trimming cost V 3 bases and J 2 bases; bases outside gene matches: 1. The CDR3 DNA follows: TGTGCCATCAGTGATACAGGGGGCAATCAGCCCCAGCATTTT. This encodes CAISDTGGNQPQHF.

The chain uses TRBV15 and TRBJ2-2, with 11 nucleotides matching TRBD1. After removal of 3 bases from V and 10 bases from J, the junction contained 7 bases not matched to a gene. The CDR3 consists of 15 residues. Germline values: CDR1 LNHNV, CDR2 YYDKDF (reference sequence). CDR3 sequence (DNA): TGTGCCACCAGCAGGGACAGGGGGCTTGGTGAGGAGCTGTTTTTT. As protein: CATSRDRGLGEELFF.

V is TRBV30 and J is TRBJ2-7; possible D gene TRBD2, 6 bases. The ends were cut back, 4 bases at V and 1 base at J, with 8 bases in the middle. Germline-derived CDR1 and CDR2 are GTSNPN and SVGIG (reference sequence). There are 12 residues in the CDR3. The CDR3 region is CAWNSGSYEQYF. The CDR3 coding sequence is TGTGCCTGGAATAGCGGATCCTACGAGCAGTACTTC.

The chain links TRBV19 to TRBJ2-7; 12 bases agree with TRBD2. Unmatched junction bases numbered 6, after V lost 3 bases and J lost 6 bases. CDR3 size: 15 residues. Germline CDR1 reads LNHDA; CDR2 reads SQIVND (reference sequence). This CDR3 reads CASSIGTSGPREQYF. In DNA form, the CDR3 reads TGTGCCAGTAGTATCGGGACTAGCGGGCCGCGCGAGCAGTACTTC.

The J gene is TRBJ1-3, the V gene TRBV18; D is undetermined. CDR1 KGHSH and CDR2 LQKENI come from the germline V gene. Trimming removed 8 bases at V and 0 bases at J, with 8 bases between. The CDR3 length is 13 residues. CDR3 bases: TGTGCCAGCGTATCAGGCTCTGGAAACACCATATATTTT. It translates to CASVSGSGNTIYF.